The 30 T cell receptor beta chains listed next were all sequenced from one sample in a study of OX40 agonist ivuxolimab in advanced cancers. Some clones are missing from TCRdb's copy, which holds only in-frame ones; the method was immunoSEQ multiplex PCR. Among about 60,000 clones listed, about 89% were seen once. This material consisted of CD4+ or CD8+ T cells sorted from blood, taken in a trial of the OX40 agonist ivuxolimab. These TCRs come from an adult with an advanced solid tumor such as melanoma, head and neck, liver or kidney cancer.

This clone came up once. V usage is TRBV28 and J usage is TRBJ1-3; no clear D gene. CDR3 length: 16 residues. The germline gives CDR1 MDHEN, CDR2 SYDVKM. V dropped 1 base and J dropped 0 bases, with 10 bases sitting between them. The CDR3 region is CASSLSLGLSGNTIYF. The CDR3 DNA follows: TGTGCCAGCAGTTTATCGCTTGGCCTCTCTGGAAACACCATATATTTT.

This rearrangement joins TRBV7-9 to TRBJ1-2; D is ambiguous. This CDR3 contains 13 residues. Germline CDR1 reads SEHNR; CDR2 reads FQNEAQ (reference sequence). Trimming cost V 0 bases and J 4 bases, with 6 bases left between them. CDR3: CASSLAAPYGYTF. The CDR3 DNA follows: TGTGCCAGCAGCTTAGCAGCGCCCTATGGCTACACCTTC.

This clone occurred once. The genes are TRBV28 and TRBJ2-7; a possible D gene is TRBD1 (5 bases). The germline gives CDR1 MDHEN, CDR2 SYDVKM. CDR3 size: 12 residues. The germline V and J ends were trimmed by 5 bases and 2 bases, with 7 bases remaining between them. CDR3 DNA sequence: TGTGCCAGCAGTAAAGGGGCCTACGAGCAGTACTTC. This gives the protein CASSKGAYEQYF.

The chain recombines TRBV30 with TRBJ1-6, with no clear D. Looked up from germline, CDR1 is GTSNPN and CDR2 is SVGIG (reference sequence). The germline V and J ends were trimmed by 0 bases and 7 bases, with 10 bases remaining between them. The CDR3 covers 14 residues. The CDR3 is CAWSVLTGNSPLHF. For the CDR3, the DNA is TGTGCCTGGAGTGTTTTGACGGGCAATTCACCCCTCCACTTT.

The chain links TRBV7-9 to TRBJ2-7; 11 bases line up with TRBD1. Germline lookup yields CDR1 SEHNR and CDR2 FQNEAQ (reference sequence). The V segment lost 4 bases and the J segment 0 bases; nucleotides outside the gene matches: 2. The CDR3 extends over 15 amino acids. This chain's CDR3 is CASSSGTGGSYEQYF. CDR3 in DNA: TGTGCCAGCAGCTCCGGGACAGGGGGCTCCTACGAGCAGTACTTC.

The V gene is TRBV19, the J gene TRBJ2-7; 8 positions agree with TRBD1. Per germline, CDR1 LNHDA and CDR2 SQIVND (reference sequence). V was clipped by 5 bases and J by 3 bases; unmatched bases: 9. The CDR3 runs 15 residues. The chain's CDR3 is CASSGRDRSYYEQYF. The CDR3 DNA is TGTGCCAGTAGTGGAAGGGACAGGAGCTACTACGAGCAGTACTTC.

The chain has TRBV5-1 and TRBJ1-2; tentatively, D is TRBD1 (5 bases). Trimming shortened V by 2 bases and J by 2 bases, and 7 bases separated the two germline ends. CDR3 length equals 13 residues. Looked up from germline, CDR1 is SGHRS and CDR2 is YFSETQ. The CDR3 spells CASSFGGNYGYTF. CDR3 bases: TGCGCCAGCAGCTTTGGGGGGAACTATGGCTACACCTTC.

The chain uses TRBV7-2 and TRBJ1-5; D might be TRBD1 (6 bases). Germline V gene data show CDR1 as SGHTA and CDR2 as FQGNSA. The CDR3 totals 13 residues. Trimming pared 4 bases from V and 9 bases from J, leaving 13 bases between. The CDR3, as DNA: TGTGCCAGCAGCTCGGGACAAGGAAGGCCCCAGCATTTT. This gives the protein CASSSGQGRPQHF.

The V gene is TRBV2, the J gene TRBJ2-1; 10 positions match TRBD2. With 4 bases clipped from V and 7 bases from J, the junction kept 10 bases outside the gene matches. The germline V gene has CDR1 SNHLY and CDR2 FYNNEI. This CDR3 spans 16 amino acids. In DNA, the CDR3 is TGTGCCAGCAGTGCGGCACTAGCGGGATTGAAAAATGAGCAGTTCTTC. Translated, it gives CASSAALAGLKNEQFF.

The chain is built from TRBV7-3 and TRBJ2-3; no definite D call. The germline CDR1 and CDR2 sequences are SGHTA and FQGTGA. The CDR3 runs to 14 residues. With 1 base removed from V and 4 bases from J, the gap between germline ends came to 9 bases. This chain's CDR3 is CASSLNPTADTQYF. For the CDR3, the DNA is TGTGCCAGCAGCTTAAATCCAACTGCAGATACGCAGTATTTT.

The V call is TRBV30, the J call TRBJ1-2, with D possibly matching TRBD1 (5 bases). This CDR3 region has 13 residues. Per germline, CDR1 GTSNPN and CDR2 SVGIG (reference sequence). Trimming took off 8 bases at V and 4 bases at J, with 17 bases between the two ends. The CDR3 sequence is CALNWGGTYGYTF. The CDR3 DNA sequence: TGTGCCCTAAATTGGGGAGGGACCTATGGCTACACCTTC.

The rearrangement links TRBV19 to TRBJ2-1, with TRBD2 matching over 15 bases. Unmatched junction bases numbered 7, after V lost 4 bases and J lost 0 bases. Germline CDR1 and CDR2: LNHDA and SQIVND (reference sequence). The CDR3 is 19 residues long. The CDR3 DNA reads TGTGCCAGTAGTAGACCTGGGACTAGCGGGGGGAACTCCTACAATGAGCAGTTCTTC. This codes for CASSRPGTSGGNSYNEQFF.

This clone came up a few times. The chain combines TRBV9 with TRBJ1-6; D is undetermined. This CDR3 comprises 14 residues. V lost 1 base to trimming and J lost 7 bases, with 9 bases between them. CDR1 is SGDLS, CDR2 YYNGEE, per germline. Here the CDR3 DNA reads TGTGCCAGCAGCGTACTAGCAGAGAATTCACCCCTCCACTTT. Protein: CASSVLAENSPLHF.

This sequence joins TRBV20-1 and TRBJ2-1, with no clear D. CDR1 and CDR2 from the germline V gene are DFQATT and SNEGSKA (reference sequence). The CDR3 has 11 amino acids. DNA of the CDR3: TGCACCGCAAGCTCCTACAATGAGCAGTTCTTC. This codes for CTASSYNEQFF.

The chain uses TRBV30 and TRBJ2-7; 8 bases align to TRBD2. Germline V gives CDR1 GTSNPN, CDR2 SVGIG (reference sequence). V trimming: 2 bases; J trimming: 2 bases; junction bases outside the gene matches: 8. This CDR3 contains 15 residues. The CDR3 DNA reads TGTGCCTGGAGTCCCGATACTAGCGGTCCCTACGAGCAGTACTTC. Its protein is CAWSPDTSGPYEQYF.

The chain has TRBV28 and TRBJ2-7, with TRBD2 matching 10 bases. The length of the CDR3 is 14 residues. The V gene's germline CDR1 is MDHEN and CDR2 SYDVKM. The junction had 6 bases not matched to a gene; V was cut back by 8 bases and J by 2 bases. Here the CDR3 DNA reads TGTGCCAGCCAAGTAGCGGGGGGCCCCTACGAGCAGTACTTC. This codes for CASQVAGGPYEQYF.

The chain employs TRBV6-6 and TRBJ2-1, with D possibly matching TRBD1 (5 bases). The V and J ends lost 7 bases and 2 bases respectively, with 12 bases between them. CDR3 length equals 14 residues. Germline CDR1 is MNHNY and CDR2 is SVGAGI (reference sequence). The CDR3 is CASTARVPYNEQFF. The CDR3 DNA reads as TGTGCCAGCACAGCCAGGGTTCCCTACAATGAGCAGTTCTTC.

The chain has TRBV2 and TRBJ1-4; D remains ambiguous. The CDR3 runs 14 residues. Trimming removed 3 bases at V and 8 bases at J, with 13 bases between. Germline V gene sequence: CDR1 SNHLY, CDR2 FYNNEI. CDR3 DNA sequence: TGTGCCAGCAGTGACAGATCCCTTGGCGAAAAACTGTTTTTT. Translation: CASSDRSLGEKLFF.

The V gene is TRBV5-1, the J gene TRBJ2-7; unclear D gene. The CDR3 length is 14 residues. V was pared by 0 bases and J by 0 bases, with 7 bases between. The germline gives CDR1 SGHRS, CDR2 YFSETQ. CDR3: CASSLDSPSYEQYF. DNA for the CDR3: TGCGCCAGCAGCTTGGACAGTCCCTCCTACGAGCAGTACTTC. Supplemented by reference TRBV5-1 and TRBJ2-7, the full variable domain reads KAGVTQTPRYLIKTRGQQVTLSCSPISGHRSVSWYQQTPGQGLQFLFEYFSETQRNKGNFPGRFSGRQFSNSRSEMNVSTLELGDSALYLCASSLDSPSYEQYFGPGTRLTVT.

The chain employs TRBV9 and TRBJ2-2; D is ambiguous. Germline CDR1 reads SGDLS; CDR2 reads YYNGEE. The CDR3 runs to 16 residues. The V gene lost 0 bases and the J gene lost 7 bases, with 16 bases spanning the gap. CDR3 in amino acids: CASSVGAMRSHGELFF. The DNA for the CDR3 is TGTGCCAGCAGCGTAGGTGCGATGCGGAGTCACGGGGAGCTGTTTTTT. Complete variable domain (other parts from reference TRBV9 and TRBJ2-2): DSGVTQTPKHLITATGQRVTLRCSPRSGDLSVYWYQQSLDQGLQFLIQYYNGEERAKGNILERFSAQQFPDLHSELNLSSLELGDSALYFCASSVGAMRSHGELFFGEGSRLTVL.

The chain couples TRBV18 to TRBJ1-5, with 12 bases identical to TRBD1. The germline CDR1 and CDR2 sequences are KGHSH and LQKENI. This CDR3 has 16 residues. The V segment lost 6 bases and the J segment 6 bases; nucleotides outside the gene matches: 9. The chain's CDR3 is CASSLGQGAVGQPQHF. The CDR3 bases are TGTGCCAGCTCCCTGGGACAGGGGGCTGTGGGTCAGCCCCAGCATTTT.

This clone appeared a single time. This sample includes further DNA sequences coding for the same CDR3. The chain combines TRBV29-1 with TRBJ1-5, with 8 positions matching TRBD1. The CDR3 sequence is 13 residues long. Trimming cost V 4 bases and J 1 base; bases outside gene matches: 0. Germline V gene sequence: CDR1 SQVTM, CDR2 ANQGSEA. In DNA, the CDR3 is TGCAGCGTTGGACAGGGGAGCAATCAGCCCCAGCATTTT. Protein product: CSVGQGSNQPQHF.

This rearrangement joins TRBV10-2 to TRBJ2-3; 10 bases fit TRBD2. V lost 6 bases, J lost 5 bases, and 11 bases stayed unmatched. The CDR3 is made up of 16 amino acids. The germline gives CDR1 WSHSY, CDR2 SAAADI. CDR3 bases: TGCGCCAGCAGGGAGAGCGGGGGGGCTACCAGAGATACGCAGTATTTT. Translated: CASRESGGATRDTQYF.

The V gene is TRBV19, the J gene TRBJ1-1; D gene unclear. The ends were cut back, 7 bases at V and 4 bases at J, with 13 bases in the middle. Per the germline V gene, CDR1 is LNHDA and CDR2 is SQIVND (reference sequence). CDR3 length equals 13 residues. The DNA of the CDR3 is TGTGCCAGTACTCCCACCTGGGGCACTGAAGCTTTCTTT. As protein: CASTPTWGTEAFF.

The chain carries TRBV28 and TRBJ2-3; the D gene is possibly TRBD1 (6 bases). V was cut by 8 bases and J by 9 bases, with 12 bases left in between. This CDR3 spans 11 amino acids. The germline CDR1 and CDR2 sequences are MDHEN and SYDVKM. This chain's CDR3 is CASGYRVTQYF. The CDR3 DNA is TGTGCCAGCGGTTACAGGGTAACGCAGTATTTT. The full variable domain, in which reference TRBV28 and TRBJ2-3 provide the parts outside the CDR3, is DVKVTQSSRYLVKRTGEKVFLECVQDMDHENMFWYRQDPGLGLRLIYFSYDVKMKEKGDIPEGYSVSREKKERFSLILESASTNQTSMYLCASGYRVTQYFGPGTRLTVL.

The chain uses TRBV6-1 and TRBJ1-3, with D possibly TRBD1 on 6 matching bases. The CDR3 length is 18 residues. The V end was cut by 2 bases, the J end by 4 bases, with 21 bases between. Germline V gene sequence: CDR1 MNHNS, CDR2 SASEGT. The CDR3 sequence: CASSEWGARVFRGNTIYF. In nucleotides, the CDR3 is TGTGCCAGCAGTGAATGGGGGGCAAGGGTATTTCGGGGAAACACCATATATTTT.

The chain is built from TRBV15 and TRBJ2-5; TRBD2 matches 12 bases. CDR1 is LNHNV and CDR2 is YYDKDF in the germline V gene (reference sequence). The CDR3 runs to 14 residues. The V segment lost 9 bases and the J segment 1 base; nucleotides outside the gene matches: 3. The CDR3 reads CATQLAGGQETQYF. The CDR3 nucleotides read TGTGCCACGCAACTAGCGGGGGGCCAAGAGACCCAGTACTTC. Together with reference TRBV15 and TRBJ2-5, the CDR3 gives the full variable domain: DAMVIQNPRYQVTQFGKPVTLSCSQTLNHNVMYWYQQKSSQAPKLLFHYYDKDFNNEADTPDNFQSRRPNTSFCFLDIRSPGLGDTAMYLCATQLAGGQETQYFGPGTRLLVL.

The chain is built from TRBV28 and TRBJ2-1; 12 bases match TRBD2. CDR3 length: 17 amino acids. The J segment lost 9 bases and the V segment lost 4 bases, leaving 13 bases of the junction unmatched. Germline CDR1 MDHEN, CDR2 SYDVKM. CDR3 residues: CASSSPSTTSGRGEQFF. The CDR3 nucleotides are TGTGCCAGCAGTTCACCTTCAACGACTAGCGGGAGAGGTGAGCAGTTCTTC.

As concerns this clone: The sample carries other DNA sequences with the same CDR3. The chain recombines TRBV7-2 with TRBJ1-5; the match to TRBD1 covers 7 bases. This CDR3 has 17 amino acids. The germline gives CDR1 SGHTA, CDR2 FQGNSA. Trimming at V came to 0 bases and at J to 3 bases, leaving 8 bases not matched to a gene. The CDR3 loop is CASSLALGDRVNQPQHF. The CDR3 coding sequence is TGTGCCAGCAGCTTAGCGCTTGGCGACAGGGTCAATCAGCCCCAGCATTTT. The complete variable domain, with remaining parts taken from reference TRBV7-2 and TRBJ1-5, reads GAGVSQSPSNKVTEKGKDVELRCDPISGHTALYWYRQSLGQGLEFLIYFQGNSAPDKSGLPSDRFSAERTGGSVSTLTIQRTQQEDSAVYLCASSLALGDRVNQPQHFGDGTRLSIL.

V is TRBV11-2 and J is TRBJ2-7; D is uncertain. Looked up from germline, CDR1 is SGHAT and CDR2 is FQNNGV. The CDR3 sequence is 14 residues long. Trimming took off 1 base at V and 4 bases at J, with 11 bases between the two ends. CDR3 DNA: TGTGCCAGCAGCTTAGGTCCTAACAATTACGAGCAGTACTTC. Its protein is CASSLGPNNYEQYF.